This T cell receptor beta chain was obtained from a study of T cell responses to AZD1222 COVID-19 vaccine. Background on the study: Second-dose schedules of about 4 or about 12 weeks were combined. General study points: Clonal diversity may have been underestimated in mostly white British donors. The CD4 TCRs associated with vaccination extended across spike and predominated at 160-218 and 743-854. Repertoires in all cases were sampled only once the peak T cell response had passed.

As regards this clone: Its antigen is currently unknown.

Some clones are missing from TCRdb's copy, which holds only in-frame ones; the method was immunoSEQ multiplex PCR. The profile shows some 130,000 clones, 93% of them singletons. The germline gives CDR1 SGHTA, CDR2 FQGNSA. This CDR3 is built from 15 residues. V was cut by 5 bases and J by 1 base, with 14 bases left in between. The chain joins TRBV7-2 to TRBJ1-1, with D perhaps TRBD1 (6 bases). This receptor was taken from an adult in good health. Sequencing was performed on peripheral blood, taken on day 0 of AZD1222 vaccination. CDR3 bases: TGTGCCAGCAGCCCACAGGGCATCGGGAACACTGAAGCTTTCTTT. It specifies CASSPQGIGNTEAFF.